Listed below are T cell receptor beta chains from one sample, sequenced in a study. TCRdb reanalysed the 5' RACE reads using MiXCR and keeps one entry per CDR3 protein. This repertoire shows about 46,000 distinct CDR3 sequences, more than 25% found once; its top ten account for 2% to 2.5%. Sequenced: naive CD4+ T cells sorted from blood. The receptors come from a female donor with breast cancer. CDR3s include the opening cysteine and the closing phenylalanine or tryptophan. D genes are given only for firm matches. A clone size is listed for some rows: how often the clone was seen (once, few, many), or a class if it is expanded.

V,D,J,size,DNA,CDR3
TRBV11-2,TRBD1,TRBJ2-1,few,TGTGCCAGCAGCATAAGACAGGGGGGGGGCAATGAGCAGTTCTTC,CASSIRQGGGNEQFF
TRBV6-6,TRBD1,TRBJ1-2,many,TGTGCCAGCAGTTTGGCCAGGGGGCCAGGGGGCTACACCTTC,CASSLARGPGGYTF
TRBV12-3/TRBV12-4,TRBD2,TRBJ2-7,.,TGTGCCAGCAGTTTCCGGACTAGCGGGAGACTGTACGAGCAGTACTTC,CASSFRTSGRLYEQYF
TRBV28,.,TRBJ1-1,.,TGTGCCAGCAGCAATTCACACCGGGACGGTGAAGCTTTCTTT,CASSNSHRDGEAFF
TRBV7-9,TRBD2,TRBJ2-3,.,TGTGCCAGCAGCCTGGGACTAGCGGGGTTCACAGATACGCAGTATTTT,CASSLGLAGFTDTQYF
TRBV5-1,.,TRBJ2-2,.,TGCGCCAGCAGCGCGACGAGGGGCACCGGGGAGCTGTTTTTT,CASSATRGTGELFF
TRBV5-1,.,TRBJ1-5,.,TGCGCCAGCAGCATGGACGGACGGGATCAGCCCCAGCATTTT,CASSMDGRDQPQHF
TRBV5-1,.,TRBJ1-2,few,TGCGCCAGCAGCTTGGGGGCAGGAACTAACTATGGCTACACCTTC,CASSLGAGTNYGYTF
TRBV7-2,.,TRBJ2-5,many,TGTGCCAGCAGCGTCCAGGATCAAGAGACCCAGTACTTC,CASSVQDQETQYF
TRBV5-1,.,TRBJ2-3,.,TGCGCCAGCAGCCCCCTTACGACGGTTACCACAGATACGCAGTATTTT,CASSPLTTVTTDTQYF
TRBV2,.,TRBJ2-5,many,TGTGCCAACAGATGGGAGACCCAGTACTTC,CANRWETQYF
TRBV9,.,TRBJ2-3,.,TGTGCCAGCAGCGTAACAGCCACAGATACGCAGTATTTT,CASSVTATDTQYF
TRBV6-2/TRBV6-3,TRBD2,TRBJ2-5,medium-sized,TGTGCCAGCATCCCGCGACTAGCGGGGAATCAAGAGACCCAGTACTTC,CASIPRLAGNQETQYF
TRBV7-7,.,TRBJ2-2,few,TGTGCTGTTATGGACGGAAGAGCGAACACCGGGGAGCTGTTTTTT,CAVMDGRANTGELFF
TRBV15,.,TRBJ2-1,.,TGTGCCACCAGCAGGACCCCCGGAGGAGGCAATGAGCAGTTCTTC,CATSRTPGGGNEQFF
TRBV6-5,.,TRBJ2-6,.,TGTGCCAGCAAGGTGCCTGGGGCCAACGTCCTGACTTTC,CASKVPGANVLTF
TRBV12-3/TRBV12-4,.,TRBJ2-6,.,TGTGCCAGCAGTACAACTCTACACCGGGGTGCTGGGGCCAACGTCCTGACTTTC,CASSTTLHRGAGANVLTF
TRBV28,TRBD1,TRBJ1-5,few,TGTGCCAGCAGTTTAGGTCGGCAGGGGGCTGGCAATCAGCCCCAGCATTTT,CASSLGRQGAGNQPQHF
TRBV10-3,.,TRBJ2-7,.,TGTGCCATCAGTGAGTCAGGAAGCGAGCAGTACTTC,CAISESGSEQYF
TRBV29-1,TRBD2,TRBJ2-5,few,TGCAGCGCCTCATGGACTAGCGGGGGGGAGACCCAGTACTTC,CSASWTSGGETQYF
TRBV7-2,.,TRBJ1-1,.,TGTGCCAGCAGCCTCTTGGGGGTGGGAGCTTTCTTT,CASSLLGVGAFF
TRBV15,TRBD1,TRBJ1-2,.,TGTGCCACCAGCAGACTGAAGGACAGGGCGAAGGGCTACACCTTC,CATSRLKDRAKGYTF
TRBV6-4,.,TRBJ2-3,few,TGTGCCAGCAGTGACTCAATGGGAAGCACAGATACGCAGTATTTT,CASSDSMGSTDTQYF
TRBV9,.,TRBJ2-7,.,TGTGCCTGCAGCGCGACAGCGACATCCTACGAGCAGTACTTC,CACSATATSYEQYF
TRBV7-9,.,TRBJ1-2,.,TGTGCCAGCAGCTTTGATGGGAACTATGGCTACACCTTC,CASSFDGNYGYTF
TRBV12-3/TRBV12-4,.,TRBJ1-5,.,TGTGCCAGCAGTCGGACGGATGAAGATCAGCCCCAGCATTTT,CASSRTDEDQPQHF
TRBV4-1,.,TRBJ1-6,once,TGCGCCAGCAGCCAAGGGGTTTCACCCCTCCACTTT,CASSQGVSPLHF
TRBV2,.,TRBJ2-2,few,TGTGCCAGCAGTCGAATCGGGGAGCTGTTTTTT,CASSRIGELFF
TRBV5-1,TRBD1,TRBJ2-7,once,TGCGCCGGCACTCAAACAGGGGGCGTCGAGCAGTACTTC,CAGTQTGGVEQYF
TRBV6-2/TRBV6-3,.,TRBJ2-4,.,TGTGCCAGCAGTTATAGCCGGATGGGGGCGGCCAAAAACATTCAGTACTTC,CASSYSRMGAAKNIQYF
TRBV7-9,TRBD1,TRBJ1-4,.,TGTGCCAGCAGCCTCGGACAGGGGGGAGAAAGACTGTTTTTT,CASSLGQGGERLFF
TRBV20-1,TRBD1,TRBJ2-7,few,TGCAGTGCTAGAGCACAGGGGGCGCAGAACGAGCAGTACTTC,CSARAQGAQNEQYF
TRBV4-1,TRBD1,TRBJ2-5,.,TGCGCCAGCTCCACCGGGACAGGGTTTGTGGAGACCCAGTACTTC,CASSTGTGFVETQYF
TRBV5-1,.,TRBJ1-2,medium-sized,TGCGCCAGCAGCCCGAACGACTATGGCTACACCTTC,CASSPNDYGYTF
TRBV9,.,TRBJ2-5,few,TGTGCCAGCAGCCCCCAGAGTTCGGTCGCCCAGTACTTC,CASSPQSSVAQYF
TRBV27,.,TRBJ1-1,.,TGTGCCAGCAGCATCGCAGCGAACACTGAAGCTTTCTTT,CASSIAANTEAFF
TRBV24-1,.,TRBJ2-7,.,TGTGCCACTGAGGGACACACCTACGAGCAGTACTTC,CATEGHTYEQYF
TRBV4-3,TRBD2,TRBJ2-1,.,TGCGCCAGCAGCCACGGGGGGGGGCTAGCGGATGAGCAGTTCTTC,CASSHGGGLADEQFF
TRBV5-1,.,TRBJ1-2,few,TGCGCCAGCAGCTTGGAAGGGTTTGGCTACACCTTC,CASSLEGFGYTF
TRBV7-2,TRBD2,TRBJ2-7,many,TGTGCCAGCAGCTGGACTAGCTCCTACGAGCAGTACTTC,CASSWTSSYEQYF
TRBV6-2/TRBV6-3,.,TRBJ2-2,.,TGTGCCAGCAGTTACTCGATTTCCAAGAGGGAGCCGTTTTTT,CASSYSISKREPFF
TRBV4-1,.,TRBJ2-3,.,TGCGCCAGCAGCCAAGATCGGAACGGTCAAACAGATACGCAGTATTTT,CASSQDRNGQTDTQYF
TRBV5-1,TRBD2,TRBJ2-3,many,TGCGCCAGCAGTAGCGGGGGGGCCTCAGATACGCAGTATTTT,CASSSGGASDTQYF
TRBV28,.,TRBJ2-7,.,TGTGCCAGCAGCCCCTGGGGCTCGGGCGAGCAGTACTTC,CASSPWGSGEQYF
TRBV12-3/TRBV12-4,.,TRBJ1-1,few,TGTGCCAGCACGGGGGCTGAAGCTTTCTTT,CASTGAEAFF
TRBV7-2,.,TRBJ2-3,.,TGTGCCAGCAGCCCCAATACGGTTAGCACAGATACGCAGTATTTT,CASSPNTVSTDTQYF
TRBV6-5,.,TRBJ1-2,few,TGTGCCAGCAGGGGATCAGGGATCCGGTATGGCTACACCTTC,CASRGSGIRYGYTF
TRBV5-1,.,TRBJ1-2,.,TGCGCCAGCAGGACAGTAACTAACTATGGCTACACCTTC,CASRTVTNYGYTF
TRBV12-2,.,TRBJ1-3,.,TGTGCAAGTCGCTTCCCGAGGGGGGACAGGGATTACACCATATATTTT,CASRFPRGDRDYTIYF
TRBV2,.,TRBJ2-1,.,TGTGCCAGCAGCGCGACAGAAAGGCAGTTCTTC,CASSATERQFF
TRBV6-5,TRBD1,TRBJ1-5,many,TGTGCCAGCAGTTACCGACAGGGATATCAGCCCCAGCATTTT,CASSYRQGYQPQHF
TRBV7-2,.,TRBJ1-2,.,TGTGCCAGCAGCGGGGGTGGTAGGAGGGTGCCCTATGGCTACACCTTC,CASSGGGRRVPYGYTF
TRBV7-9,.,TRBJ2-5,few,TGTGCCAGCAGCTTATCTAACGGGGAGACCCAGTACTTC,CASSLSNGETQYF
TRBV6-2/TRBV6-3,.,TRBJ1-1,.,TGTGCCAGCCGAAGACAAATAAGTACTGAAGCTTTCTTT,CASRRQISTEAFF
TRBV5-1,TRBD2,TRBJ2-1,.,TGCGCCAGCAGCGCCCCACCCTTAGCGGGAGGGCACAATGAGCAGTTCTTC,CASSAPPLAGGHNEQFF
TRBV5-5,TRBD1,TRBJ1-1,many,TGTGCCAGCAGCCGACAGGGGCAGTCTGCTGAAGCTTTCTTT,CASSRQGQSAEAFF
TRBV7-9,.,TRBJ2-7,.,TGTGCCAGCCTGGCAGGCTCCGGGGAGCAGTACTTC,CASLAGSGEQYF